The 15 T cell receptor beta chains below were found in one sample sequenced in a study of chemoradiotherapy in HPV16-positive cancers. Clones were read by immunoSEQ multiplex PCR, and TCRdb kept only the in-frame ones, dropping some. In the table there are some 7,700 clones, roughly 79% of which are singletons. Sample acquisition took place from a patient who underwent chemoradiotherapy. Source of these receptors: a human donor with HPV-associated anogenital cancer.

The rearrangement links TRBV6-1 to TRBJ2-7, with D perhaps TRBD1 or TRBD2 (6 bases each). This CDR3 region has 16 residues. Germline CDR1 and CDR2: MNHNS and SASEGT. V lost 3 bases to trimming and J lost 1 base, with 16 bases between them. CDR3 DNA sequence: TGTGCCAGCAGTGAGGAGGGGGTCTACGGATCCTACGAGCAGTACTTC. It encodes CASSEEGVYGSYEQYF.

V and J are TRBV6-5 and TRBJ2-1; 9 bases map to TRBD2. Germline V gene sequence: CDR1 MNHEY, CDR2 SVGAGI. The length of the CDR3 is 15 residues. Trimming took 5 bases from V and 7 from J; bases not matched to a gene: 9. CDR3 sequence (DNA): TGTGCCAGCAGTCCGTATGGCGGGGGGGCTAATGAGCAGTTCTTC. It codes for CASSPYGGGANEQFF.

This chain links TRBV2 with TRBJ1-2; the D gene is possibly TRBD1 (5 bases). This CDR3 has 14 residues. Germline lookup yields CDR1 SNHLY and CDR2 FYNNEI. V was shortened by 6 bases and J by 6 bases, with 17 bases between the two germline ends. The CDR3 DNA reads TGTGCCAGCAGAATTTTGGGGGATGTGGATGGCTACACCTTC. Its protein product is CASRILGDVDGYTF.

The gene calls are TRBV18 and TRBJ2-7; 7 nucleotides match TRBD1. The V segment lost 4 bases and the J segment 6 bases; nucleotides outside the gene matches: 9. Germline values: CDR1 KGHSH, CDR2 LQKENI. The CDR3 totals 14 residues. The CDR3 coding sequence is TGTGCCAGCTCACGGGACAGTCAATCGGGCGAGCAGTACTTC. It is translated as CASSRDSQSGEQYF.

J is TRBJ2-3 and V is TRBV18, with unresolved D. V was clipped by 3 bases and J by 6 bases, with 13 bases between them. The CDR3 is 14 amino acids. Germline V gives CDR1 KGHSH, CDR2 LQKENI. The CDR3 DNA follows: TGTGCCAGCTCACCGGGCCTCGTGGGGGATACGCAGTATTTT. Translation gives CASSPGLVGDTQYF. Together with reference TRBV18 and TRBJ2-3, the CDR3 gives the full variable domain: NAGVMQNPRHLVRRRGQEARLRCSPMKGHSHVYWYRQLPEEGLKFMVYLQKENIIDESGMPKERFSAEFPKEGPSILRIQQVVRGDSAAYFCASSPGLVGDTQYFGPGTRLTVL.

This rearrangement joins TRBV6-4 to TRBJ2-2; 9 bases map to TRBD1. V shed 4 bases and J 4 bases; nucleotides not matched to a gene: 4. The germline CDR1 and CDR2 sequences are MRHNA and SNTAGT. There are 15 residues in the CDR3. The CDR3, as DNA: TGTGCCAGCAGTGTGGACAGGGGTAGCACCGGGGAGCTGTTTTTT. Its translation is CASSVDRGSTGELFF.

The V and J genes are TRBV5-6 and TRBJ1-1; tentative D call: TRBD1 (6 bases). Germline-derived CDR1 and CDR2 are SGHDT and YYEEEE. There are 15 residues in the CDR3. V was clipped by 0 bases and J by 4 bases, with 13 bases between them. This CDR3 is CASSLDDRRSTEAFF. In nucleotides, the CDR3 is TGTGCCAGCAGCTTGGATGACAGGAGGAGCACTGAAGCTTTCTTT.

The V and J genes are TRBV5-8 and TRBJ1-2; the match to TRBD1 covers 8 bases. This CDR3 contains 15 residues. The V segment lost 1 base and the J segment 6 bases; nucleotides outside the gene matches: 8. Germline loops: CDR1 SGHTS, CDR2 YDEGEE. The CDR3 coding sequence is TGTGCCAGCAGCTTGCAGGGGGCTTCAAGGGATGGCTACACCTTC. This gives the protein CASSLQGASRDGYTF.

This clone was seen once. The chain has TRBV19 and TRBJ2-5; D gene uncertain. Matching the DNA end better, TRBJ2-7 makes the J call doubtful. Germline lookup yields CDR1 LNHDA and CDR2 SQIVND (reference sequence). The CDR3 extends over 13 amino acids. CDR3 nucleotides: TGTGCCAGTAGTTTGGTAGGGTTCCACGAGCAGTACTTC. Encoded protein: CASSLVGFHEQYF.

The CDR3 is CASSHPGGANTGELFF. CDR3 DNA: TGCGCCAGCAGCCACCCAGGGGGCGCGAACACCGGGGAGCTGTTTTTT. V gene TRBV4-1 combines with J gene TRBJ2-2; 8 bases fit TRBD1. The CDR3 is 16 amino acids. Germline CDR1 and CDR2: MGHRA and YSYEKL. V lost 3 bases, J lost 0 bases, and 3 bases stayed unmatched.

The CDR3 is CASSLGIVEQFF. CDR3 bases: TGTGCCAGCAGCTTAGGGATTGTAGAGCAGTTCTTC. This rearrangement joins TRBV11-1 to TRBJ2-1; D gene uncertain. This CDR3 spans 12 amino acids. Trimming removed 1 base from V and 10 bases from J, with 8 bases in between. Germline V gene lookup returns CDR1 SGHAT and CDR2 FQDESV (reference sequence).

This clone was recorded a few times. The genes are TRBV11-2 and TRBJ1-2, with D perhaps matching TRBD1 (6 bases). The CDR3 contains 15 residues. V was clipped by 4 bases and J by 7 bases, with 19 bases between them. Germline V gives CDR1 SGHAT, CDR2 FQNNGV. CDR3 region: CASSSTRGRTSGYTF. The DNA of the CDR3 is TGTGCCAGCAGCTCCACCCGGGGGCGAACTAGTGGCTACACCTTC.

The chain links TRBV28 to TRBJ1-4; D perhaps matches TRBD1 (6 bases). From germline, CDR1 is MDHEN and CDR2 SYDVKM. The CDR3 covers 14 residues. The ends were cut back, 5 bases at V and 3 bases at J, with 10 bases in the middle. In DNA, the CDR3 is TGTGCCAGCAGTCCGGACAGATCTAATGAAAAACTGTTTTTT. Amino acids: CASSPDRSNEKLFF.

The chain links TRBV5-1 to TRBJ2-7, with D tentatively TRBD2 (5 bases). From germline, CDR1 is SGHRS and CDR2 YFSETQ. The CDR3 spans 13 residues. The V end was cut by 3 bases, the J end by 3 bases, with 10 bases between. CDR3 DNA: TGCGCCAGCAGCTCGGACGGACTCTACGAGCAGTACTTC. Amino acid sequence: CASSSDGLYEQYF.

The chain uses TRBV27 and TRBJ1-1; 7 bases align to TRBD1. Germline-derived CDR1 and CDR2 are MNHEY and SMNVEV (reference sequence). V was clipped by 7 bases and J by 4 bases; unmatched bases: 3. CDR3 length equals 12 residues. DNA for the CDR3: TGTGCCAGCATGAAGGGGGCCACTGAAGCTTTCTTT. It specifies CASMKGATEAFF.